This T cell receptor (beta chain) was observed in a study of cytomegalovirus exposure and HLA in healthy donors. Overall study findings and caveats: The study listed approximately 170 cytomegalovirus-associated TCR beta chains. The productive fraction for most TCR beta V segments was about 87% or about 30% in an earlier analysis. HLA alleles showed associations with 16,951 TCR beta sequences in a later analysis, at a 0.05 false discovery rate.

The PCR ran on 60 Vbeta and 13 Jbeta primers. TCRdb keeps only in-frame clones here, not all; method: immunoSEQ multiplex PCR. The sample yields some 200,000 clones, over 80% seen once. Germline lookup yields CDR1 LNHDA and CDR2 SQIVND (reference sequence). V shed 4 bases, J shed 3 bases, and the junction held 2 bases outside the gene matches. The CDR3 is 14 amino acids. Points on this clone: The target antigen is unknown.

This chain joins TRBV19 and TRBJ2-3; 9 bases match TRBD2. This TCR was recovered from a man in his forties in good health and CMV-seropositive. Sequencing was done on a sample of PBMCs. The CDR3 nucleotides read TGTGCCAGTAGTAAGCGGGGGGAGACAGATACGCAGTATTTT. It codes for CASSKRGETDTQYF.